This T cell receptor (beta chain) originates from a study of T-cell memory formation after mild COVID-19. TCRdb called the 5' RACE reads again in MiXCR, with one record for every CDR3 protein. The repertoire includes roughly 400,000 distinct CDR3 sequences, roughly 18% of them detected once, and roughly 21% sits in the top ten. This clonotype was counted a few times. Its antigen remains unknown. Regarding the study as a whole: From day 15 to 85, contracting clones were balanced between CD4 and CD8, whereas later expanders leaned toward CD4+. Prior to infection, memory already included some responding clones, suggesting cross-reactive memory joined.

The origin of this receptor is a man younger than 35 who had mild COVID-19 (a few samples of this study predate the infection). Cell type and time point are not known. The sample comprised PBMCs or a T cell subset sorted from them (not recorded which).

The DNA of the CDR3 is TGTGCCTGGAGTCAGAGGGACAATCAGCCCCAGCATTTT. Residues: CAWSQRDNQPQHF. The chain recombines TRBV30 with TRBJ1-5, with D unclear. The ends were cut back, 2 bases at V and 3 bases at J, with 8 bases in the middle. This CDR3 comprises 13 residues. Per germline, CDR1 GTSNPN and CDR2 SVGIG (reference sequence).